The rows below give T cell receptor beta chains drawn from one sample of a study of shared clonotypes between healthy human individuals. Sequencing used immunoSEQ multiplex PCR; TCRdb keeps in-frame clones, though not all of them. Among a few million clones listed, 92% were seen once. Input material: naive CD4+ T cells from PBMCs. The receptors come from a man aged 18 to 35 in good health. Some clones in this sample may be carry-over from other donors' samples. CDR3s include the opening cysteine and the closing phenylalanine or tryptophan. A D gene is named only where the DNA matches it firmly. Clone size appears in some rows only: once, few, many, or a class for an expanded clone.

TRBJ1-6	NA	NA	TRBV29-1	CSFGVRREVGSPLHF	TGCAGCTTCGGGGTTCGCAGGGAGGTGGGGTCACCCCTCCACTTT
TRBJ1-1	NA	NA	TRBV28	CASRERLGGTEAFF	TGTGCCAGCAGAGAACGGTTAGGGGGGACTGAAGCTTTCTTT
TRBJ2-1	NA	once	TRBV7-2	CASSLLGVDEQFF	TGTGCCAGCAGCTTATTAGGGGTAGATGAGCAGTTCTTC
TRBJ1-5	TRBD1	once	TRBV27	CASSLGQGDSNQPQHF	TGTGCCAGCAGCTTAGGACAGGGGGACAGCAATCAGCCCCAGCATTTT
TRBJ2-5	TRBD1	NA	TRBV25-1	CASSELGQEATQYF	TGTGCCAGCAGTGAATTGGGACAGGAGGCGACCCAGTACTTC
TRBJ2-7	NA	NA	TRBV7-8	CASSLSAPSYEQYF	TGTGCCAGCAGCTTAAGCGCGCCTTCCTACGAGCAGTACTTC
TRBJ2-1	NA	NA	TRBV10-3	CAISVRQNNEQFF	TGTGCCATCAGTGTTCGACAAAACAATGAGCAGTTCTTC
TRBJ2-7	TRBD1	NA	TRBV9	CASSGTGESYEQYF	TGTGCCAGCAGCGGGACAGGGGAATCCTACGAGCAGTACTTC
TRBJ1-3	NA	NA	TRBV28	CASSPLAGPGNTIYF	TGTGCCAGCAGCCCCCTGGCAGGTCCGGGAAACACCATATATTTT
TRBJ1-3	NA	NA	TRBV25-1	CASSPVWGPGNTIYF	TGTGCCAGCAGTCCCGTATGGGGGCCTGGAAACACCATATATTTT
TRBJ1-4	NA	NA	TRBV29-1	CSVSPGEKLFF	TGCAGCGTGTCCCCCGGGGAAAAACTGTTTTTT
TRBJ2-3	NA	NA	TRBV5-1	CASSFSRGDTDTQYF	TGCGCCAGCAGCTTCAGTAGGGGTGACACAGATACGCAGTATTTT
TRBJ2-1	NA	NA	TRBV25-1	CASSEFVYNEQFF	TGTGCCAGCAGTGAATTTGTTTACAATGAGCAGTTCTTC
TRBJ1-1	NA	few	TRBV9	CASSVARDTEAFF	TGTGCCAGCAGCGTAGCCAGAGACACTGAAGCTTTCTTT
TRBJ1-5	NA	NA	TRBV5-1	CASSLDGQPQHF	TGCGCCAGCAGCTTGGATGGTCAGCCCCAGCATTTT
TRBJ1-1	TRBD1	few	TRBV5-1	CASSSDRGSEAFF	TGCGCCAGCAGCTCGGACAGGGGCTCTGAAGCTTTCTTT
TRBJ2-1	TRBD2	NA	TRBV18	CASSPLAGSNEQFF	TGTGCCAGCTCACCACTAGCGGGATCGAATGAGCAGTTCTTC
TRBJ2-7	TRBD2	NA	TRBV7-8	CASSSGLAGSYF	TGTGCCAGCAGCTCGGGACTAGCGGGGTCGTACTTC
TRBJ1-1	NA	NA	TRBV5-4	CASSLASNTEAFF	TGTGCCAGCAGCTTGGCCTCTAACACTGAAGCTTTCTTT
TRBJ2-7	NA	NA	TRBV6-1	CASNGLPYEQYF	TGTGCCAGCAACGGGTTGCCCTACGAGCAGTACTTC
TRBJ1-1	NA	NA	TRBV29-1	CSVERQLKGAFF	TGCAGCGTTGAACGGCAGCTCAAAGGAGCTTTCTTT
TRBJ1-2	TRBD1	NA	TRBV29-1	CSVGGTGPQDYGYTF	TGCAGCGTGGGTGGGACAGGACCGCAGGACTATGGCTACACCTTC
TRBJ1-6	NA	NA	TRBV7-9	CASSPSTGVAPLHF	TGTGCCAGCAGCCCTTCGACAGGAGTGGCACCCCTCCACTTT
TRBJ1-1	NA	NA	TRBV14	CASSVKMNTEAFF	TGTGCCAGCAGCGTCAAGATGAACACTGAAGCTTTCTTT